The present TCR beta chain was sequenced within a study of blood T cells in healthy people across ages. Germline CDR1 and CDR2: SGDLS and YYNGEE. V lost 2 bases, J lost 6 bases, and 12 bases lay in between. This CDR3 is built from 14 residues. The authors ran a second PCR of roughly 6 to 12 cycles using a sample-barcoded 5' primer and a J-beta primer mix. Sequencing of every sample gave 2.5 million or more CDR3-containing paired-end reads. TCRdb passed the 5' RACE reads through MiXCR, listing each CDR3 protein once. Of about 1.6 million distinct CDR3 sequences listed, about 35% are singletons. Study outcomes and limitations: Investigators viewed diversity estimates from one million T cells as underestimates, the study reported. Across samples, TCR beta diversity tracked strongly with naive T cell percentage.

Points on this clonotype: Its antigen is unknown.

The clonotype originates from a woman younger than 45 in good health. The sample taken for sequencing was blood. The chain combines TRBV9 with TRBJ2-1, with D possibly being TRBD1 (6 bases). The CDR3 protein is CASSVTGPANEQFF. The DNA for the CDR3 is TGTGCCAGCAGCGTGACAGGTCCGGCCAATGAGCAGTTCTTC.